This note documents a single T cell receptor (beta chain) sequence. These data come from a study of blood T cell repertoires in COVID-19. Study-wide context: Samples taken during acute and convalescent COVID-19 were collected in the United States, Italy and Spain. PBMCs, B-cell-depleted T cells, or T cells provided the cDNA or gDNA that made up the material.

In the authors' methods: Amplification with reference gene primers provided the estimates of nucleated cell counts. Clones were sequenced by immunoSEQ multiplex PCR, and TCRdb holds only the in-frame ones, with some missing. The V and J calls and the clone size are those of that table, but D and trimming were determined from the DNA. The sample carries approximately 130,000 clones, roughly 90% recorded once. The CDR3 totals 16 residues. Trimming took 5 bases from V and 7 from J; bases not matched to a gene: 12. CDR1 and CDR2 from the germline V gene are KGHDR and SFDVKD. Sequenced material: peripheral blood. The rearrangement links TRBV24-1 to TRBJ2-1; TRBD1 matches at 8 bases. This receptor was obtained from a man aged 45 to 65 with acute or convalescent COVID-19. The CDR3 protein is CATSARRTGLANEQFF. The CDR3 DNA is TGTGCCACCAGTGCGAGGCGGACAGGGCTAGCAAATGAGCAGTTCTTC.